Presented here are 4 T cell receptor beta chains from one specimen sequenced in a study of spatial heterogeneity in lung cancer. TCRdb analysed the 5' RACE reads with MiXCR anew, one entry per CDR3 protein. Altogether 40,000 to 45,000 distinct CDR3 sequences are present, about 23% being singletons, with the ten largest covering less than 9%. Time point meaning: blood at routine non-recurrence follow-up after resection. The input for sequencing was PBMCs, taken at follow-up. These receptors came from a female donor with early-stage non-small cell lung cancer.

CDR3 DNA sequence: TGTGCCAGCAGTTGGGGAGATACGCAGTATTTT. Its protein is CASSWGDTQYF. The V call is TRBV6-2 or TRBV6-3, the J call TRBJ2-3, with no clear D. Germline CDR1 is MNHEY and CDR2 is SVGEGT. The CDR3 has 11 residues. The V end lost 4 bases, the J end lost 5 bases, and 4 bases lay between the germline ends.

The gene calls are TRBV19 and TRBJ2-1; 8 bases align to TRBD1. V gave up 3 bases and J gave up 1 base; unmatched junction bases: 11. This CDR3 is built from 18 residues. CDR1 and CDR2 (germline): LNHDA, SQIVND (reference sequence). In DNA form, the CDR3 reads TGTGCCAGTAGTATCCCAGGGGGCGCTGGGAGTTCCTACAATGAGCAGTTCTTC. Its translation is CASSIPGGAGSSYNEQFF. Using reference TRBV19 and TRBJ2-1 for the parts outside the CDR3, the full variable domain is DGGITQSPKYLFRKEGQNVTLSCEQNLNHDAMYWYRQDPGQGLRLIYYSQIVNDFQKGDIAEGYSVSREKKESFPLTVTSAQKNPTAFYLCASSIPGGAGSSYNEQFFGPGTRLTVL.

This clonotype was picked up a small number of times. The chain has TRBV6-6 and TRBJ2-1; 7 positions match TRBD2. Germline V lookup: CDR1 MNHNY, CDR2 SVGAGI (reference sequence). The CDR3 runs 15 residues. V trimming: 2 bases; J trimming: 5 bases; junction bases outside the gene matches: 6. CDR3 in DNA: TGTGCCAGCAGTTACCCCGGCGGGAGACACAATGAGCAGTTCTTC. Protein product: CASSYPGGRHNEQFF.

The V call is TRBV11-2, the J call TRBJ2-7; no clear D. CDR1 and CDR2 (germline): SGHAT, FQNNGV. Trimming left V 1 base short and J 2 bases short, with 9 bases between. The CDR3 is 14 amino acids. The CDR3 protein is CASSLVPQTYEQYF. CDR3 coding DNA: TGTGCCAGCAGCTTAGTTCCGCAAACCTACGAGCAGTACTTC.